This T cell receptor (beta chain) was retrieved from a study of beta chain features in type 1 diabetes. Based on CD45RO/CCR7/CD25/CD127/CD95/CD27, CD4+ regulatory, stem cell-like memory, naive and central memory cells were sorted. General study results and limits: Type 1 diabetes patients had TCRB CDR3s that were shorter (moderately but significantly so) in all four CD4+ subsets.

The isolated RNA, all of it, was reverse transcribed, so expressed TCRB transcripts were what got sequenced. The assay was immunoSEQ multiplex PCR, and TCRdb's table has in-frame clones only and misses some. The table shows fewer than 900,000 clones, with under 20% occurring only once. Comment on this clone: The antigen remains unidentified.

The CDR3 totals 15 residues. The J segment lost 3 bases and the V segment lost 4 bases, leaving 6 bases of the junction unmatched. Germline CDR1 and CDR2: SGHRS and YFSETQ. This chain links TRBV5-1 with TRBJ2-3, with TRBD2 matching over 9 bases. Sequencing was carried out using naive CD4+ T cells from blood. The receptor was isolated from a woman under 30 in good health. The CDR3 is CASSGSSGGTDTQYF. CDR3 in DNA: TGCGCCAGCAGCGGGTCGAGCGGGGGGACAGATACGCAGTATTTT.